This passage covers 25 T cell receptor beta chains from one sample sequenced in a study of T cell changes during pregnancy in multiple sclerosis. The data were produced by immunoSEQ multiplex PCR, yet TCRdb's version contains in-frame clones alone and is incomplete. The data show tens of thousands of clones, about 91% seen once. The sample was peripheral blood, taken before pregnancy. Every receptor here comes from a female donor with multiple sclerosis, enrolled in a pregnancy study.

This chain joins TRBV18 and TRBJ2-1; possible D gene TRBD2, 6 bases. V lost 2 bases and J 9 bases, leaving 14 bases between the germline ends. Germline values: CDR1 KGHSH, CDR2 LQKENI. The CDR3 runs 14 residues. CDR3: CASSPIQLAAEQFF. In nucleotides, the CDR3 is TGTGCCAGCTCACCAATTCAACTAGCTGCTGAGCAGTTCTTC.

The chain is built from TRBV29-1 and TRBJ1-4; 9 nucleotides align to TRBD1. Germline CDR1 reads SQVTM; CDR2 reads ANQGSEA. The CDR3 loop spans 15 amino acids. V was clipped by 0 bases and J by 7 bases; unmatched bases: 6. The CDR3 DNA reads TGCAGCGTTGAAGATCCGGGACAGGGAGTTGAAAAACTGTTTTTT. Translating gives CSVEDPGQGVEKLFF.

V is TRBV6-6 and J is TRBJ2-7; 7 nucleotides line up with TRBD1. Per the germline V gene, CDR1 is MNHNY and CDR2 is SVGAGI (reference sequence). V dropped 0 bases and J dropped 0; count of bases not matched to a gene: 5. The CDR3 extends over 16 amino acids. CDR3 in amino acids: CASSYSVGDSSYEQYF. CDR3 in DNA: TGTGCCAGCAGTTACTCGGTTGGGGACAGCTCCTACGAGCAGTACTTC.

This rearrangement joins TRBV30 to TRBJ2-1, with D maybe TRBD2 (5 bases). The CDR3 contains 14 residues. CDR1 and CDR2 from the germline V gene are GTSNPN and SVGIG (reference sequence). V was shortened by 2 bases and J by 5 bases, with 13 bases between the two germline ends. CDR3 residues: CAWSMASLDNEQFF. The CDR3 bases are TGTGCCTGGAGTATGGCTAGCCTTGACAATGAGCAGTTCTTC.

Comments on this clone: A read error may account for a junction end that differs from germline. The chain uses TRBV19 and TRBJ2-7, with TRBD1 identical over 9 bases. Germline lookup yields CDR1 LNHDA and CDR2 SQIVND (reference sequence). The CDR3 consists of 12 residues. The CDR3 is CASRDRGFPLLF. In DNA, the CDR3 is TGTGCCAGTAGGGACAGGGGCTTCCCTCTCCTCTTC.

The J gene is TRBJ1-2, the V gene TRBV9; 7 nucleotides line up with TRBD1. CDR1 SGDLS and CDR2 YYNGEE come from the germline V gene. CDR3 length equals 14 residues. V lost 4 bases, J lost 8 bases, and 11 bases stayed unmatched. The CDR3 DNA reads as TGTGCCAGCAGCTTCGGGACAGACCTCTCAGGCTACACCTTC. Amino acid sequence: CASSFGTDLSGYTF.

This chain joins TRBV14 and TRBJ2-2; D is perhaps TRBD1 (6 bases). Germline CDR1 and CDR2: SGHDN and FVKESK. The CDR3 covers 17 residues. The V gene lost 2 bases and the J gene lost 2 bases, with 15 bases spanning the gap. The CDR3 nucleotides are TGTGCCAGCAGCCAACCCTCGGGTGGGACAAACACCGGGGAGCTGTTTTTT. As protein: CASSQPSGGTNTGELFF.

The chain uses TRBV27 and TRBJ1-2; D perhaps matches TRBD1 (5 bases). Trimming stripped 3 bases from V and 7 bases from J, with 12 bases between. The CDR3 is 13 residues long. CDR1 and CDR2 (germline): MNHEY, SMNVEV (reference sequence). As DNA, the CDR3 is TGTGCCAGCAGTTTTCCCGGGGGTTCTGGCTACACCTTC. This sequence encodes CASSFPGGSGYTF.

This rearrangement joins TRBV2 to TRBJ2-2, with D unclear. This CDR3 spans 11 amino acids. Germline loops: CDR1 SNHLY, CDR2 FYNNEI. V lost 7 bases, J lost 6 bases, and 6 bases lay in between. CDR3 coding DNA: TGTGCCAGCAAGGAGTCCGGGGAGCTGTTTTTT. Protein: CASKESGELFF.

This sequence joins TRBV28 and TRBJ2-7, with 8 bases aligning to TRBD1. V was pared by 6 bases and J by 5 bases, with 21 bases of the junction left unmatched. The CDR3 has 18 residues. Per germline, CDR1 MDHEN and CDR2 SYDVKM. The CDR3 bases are TGTGCCAGCAGCCAGACCTCTATACGTTTTCTGACAGGGGACGAGCAGTACTTC. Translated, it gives CASSQTSIRFLTGDEQYF. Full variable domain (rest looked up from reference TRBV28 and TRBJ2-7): DVKVTQSSRYLVKRTGEKVFLECVQDMDHENMFWYRQDPGLGLRLIYFSYDVKMKEKGDIPEGYSVSREKKERFSLILESASTNQTSMYLCASSQTSIRFLTGDEQYFGPGTRLTVT.

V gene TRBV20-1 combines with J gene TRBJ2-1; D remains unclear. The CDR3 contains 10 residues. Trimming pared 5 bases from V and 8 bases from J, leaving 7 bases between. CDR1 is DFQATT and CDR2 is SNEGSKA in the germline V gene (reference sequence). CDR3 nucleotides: TGCAGTGCTCTCCGTTATGAGCAGTTCTTC. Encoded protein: CSALRYEQFF.

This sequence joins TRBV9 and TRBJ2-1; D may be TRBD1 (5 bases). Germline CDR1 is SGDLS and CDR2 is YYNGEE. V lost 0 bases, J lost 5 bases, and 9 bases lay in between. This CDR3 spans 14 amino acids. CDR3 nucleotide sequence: TGTGCCAGCAGCGTAGATGGGGCCAACAATGAGCAGTTCTTC. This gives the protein CASSVDGANNEQFF.

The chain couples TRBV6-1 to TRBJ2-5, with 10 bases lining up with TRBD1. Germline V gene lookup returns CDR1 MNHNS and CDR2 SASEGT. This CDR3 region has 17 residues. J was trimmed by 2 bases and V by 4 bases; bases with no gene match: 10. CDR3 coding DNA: TGTGCCAGCAGTGTCGGGACAGGGGAAGGGCCTCAAGAGACCCAGTACTTC. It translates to CASSVGTGEGPQETQYF.

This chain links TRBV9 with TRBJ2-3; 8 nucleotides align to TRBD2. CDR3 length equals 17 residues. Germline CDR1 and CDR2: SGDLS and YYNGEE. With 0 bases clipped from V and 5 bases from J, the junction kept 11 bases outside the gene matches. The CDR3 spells CASSVVGAGEGVDTQYF. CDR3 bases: TGTGCCAGCAGCGTAGTCGGAGCGGGAGAGGGGGTAGATACGCAGTATTTT.

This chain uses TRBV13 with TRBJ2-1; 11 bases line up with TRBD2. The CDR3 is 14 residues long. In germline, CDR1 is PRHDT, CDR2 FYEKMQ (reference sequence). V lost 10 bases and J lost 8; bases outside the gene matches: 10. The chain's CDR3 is CATQILAGEDEQFF. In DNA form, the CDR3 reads TGTGCCACCCAAATACTAGCGGGAGAGGATGAGCAGTTCTTC.

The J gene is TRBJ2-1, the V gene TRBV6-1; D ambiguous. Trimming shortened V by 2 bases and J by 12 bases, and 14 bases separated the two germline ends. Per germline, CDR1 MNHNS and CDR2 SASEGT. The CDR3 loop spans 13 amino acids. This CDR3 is CASSESLLQRQFF. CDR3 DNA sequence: TGTGCCAGCAGTGAAAGTTTACTGCAGCGGCAGTTCTTC.

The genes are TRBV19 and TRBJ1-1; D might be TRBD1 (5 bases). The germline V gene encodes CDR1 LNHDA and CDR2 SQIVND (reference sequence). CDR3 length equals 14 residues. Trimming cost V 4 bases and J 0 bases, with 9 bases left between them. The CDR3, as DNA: TGTGCCAGTAGTACGCGACAGATGAACACTGAAGCTTTCTTT. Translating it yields CASSTRQMNTEAFF.

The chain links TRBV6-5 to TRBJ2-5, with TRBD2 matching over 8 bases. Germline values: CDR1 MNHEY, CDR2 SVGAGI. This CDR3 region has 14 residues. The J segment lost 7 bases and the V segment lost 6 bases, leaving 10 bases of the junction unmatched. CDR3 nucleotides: TGTGCCAGCAGACCCGGGACTAGTAAGGGGACCCAGTACTTC. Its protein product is CASRPGTSKGTQYF.

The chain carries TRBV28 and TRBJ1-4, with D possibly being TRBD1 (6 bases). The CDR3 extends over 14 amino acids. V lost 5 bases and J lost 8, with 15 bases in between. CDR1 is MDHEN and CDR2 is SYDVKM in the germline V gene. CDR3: CASSLRDIGEKLFF. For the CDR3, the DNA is TGTGCCAGCAGTCTCCGGGACATTGGCGAAAAACTGTTTTTT.

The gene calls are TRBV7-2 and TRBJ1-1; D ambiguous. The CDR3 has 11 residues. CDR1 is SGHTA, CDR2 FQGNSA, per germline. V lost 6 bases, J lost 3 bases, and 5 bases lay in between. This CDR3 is CASSRYTEAFF. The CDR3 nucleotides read TGTGCCAGCAGTCGTTACACTGAAGCTTTCTTT.

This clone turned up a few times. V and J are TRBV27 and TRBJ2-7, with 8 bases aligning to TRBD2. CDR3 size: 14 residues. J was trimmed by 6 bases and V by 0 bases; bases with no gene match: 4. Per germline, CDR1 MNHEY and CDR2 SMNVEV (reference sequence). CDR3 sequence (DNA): TGTGCCAGCAGTTTATCACCGACTAGCGCCGAGCAGTACTTC. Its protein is CASSLSPTSAEQYF.

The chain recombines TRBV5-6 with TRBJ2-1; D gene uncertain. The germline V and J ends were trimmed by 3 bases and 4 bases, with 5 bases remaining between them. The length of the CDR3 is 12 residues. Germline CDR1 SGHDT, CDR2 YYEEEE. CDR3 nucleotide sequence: TGTGCCAGCAGCTCAGGATACAATGAGCAGTTCTTC. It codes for CASSSGYNEQFF. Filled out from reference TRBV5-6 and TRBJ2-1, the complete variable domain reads DAGVTQSPTHLIKTRGQQVTLRCSPKSGHDTVSWYQQALGQGPQFIFQYYEEEERQRGNFPDRFSGHQFPNYSSELNVNALLLGDSALYLCASSSGYNEQFFGPGTRLTVL.

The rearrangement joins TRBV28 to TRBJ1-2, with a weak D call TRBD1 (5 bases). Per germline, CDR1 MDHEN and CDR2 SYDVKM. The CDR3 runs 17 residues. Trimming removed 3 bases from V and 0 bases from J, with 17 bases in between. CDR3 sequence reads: CASSLQAGNSANYGYTF. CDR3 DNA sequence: TGTGCCAGCAGTTTGCAAGCAGGGAATTCCGCTAACTATGGCTACACCTTC.

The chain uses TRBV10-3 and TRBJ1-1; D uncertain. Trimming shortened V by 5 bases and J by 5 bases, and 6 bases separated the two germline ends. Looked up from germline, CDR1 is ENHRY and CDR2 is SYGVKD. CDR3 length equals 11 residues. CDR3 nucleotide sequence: TGTGCCATCAGTCCCGGGACTGAAGCTTTCTTT. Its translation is CAISPGTEAFF.

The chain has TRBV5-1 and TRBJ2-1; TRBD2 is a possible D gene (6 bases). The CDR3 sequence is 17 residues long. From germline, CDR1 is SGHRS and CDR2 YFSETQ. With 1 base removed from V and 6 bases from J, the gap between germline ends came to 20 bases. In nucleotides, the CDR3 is TGCGCCAGCAGCTTGCGACTAGGGGTTGGGGTGTCCAATGAGCAGTTCTTC. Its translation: CASSLRLGVGVSNEQFF. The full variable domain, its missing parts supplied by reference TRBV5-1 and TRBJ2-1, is KAGVTQTPRYLIKTRGQQVTLSCSPISGHRSVSWYQQTPGQGLQFLFEYFSETQRNKGNFPGRFSGRQFSNSRSEMNVSTLELGDSALYLCASSLRLGVGVSNEQFFGPGTRLTVL.